This TCR beta chain was recorded in a study of OX40 agonist ivuxolimab in advanced cancers. Looking at the study overall: Ivuxolimab was a fully human IgG2 agonistic monoclonal antibody targeting the costimulatory receptor OX40 (CD134). The paper describes the monotherapy dose-escalation part (N ≈ 50 patients) of the phase I trial of ivuxolimab. Prior anti-PD-1, anti-PD-L1 or anti-CTLA-4 therapy was permitted, and checkpoint inhibitors had been received by about 36% of dose-escalation patients. In the dose-escalation cohort, over 65% of patients were male, and the mean age was approximately 60 years, with a range of about 20 to 90. Partial responses were achieved by three dose-escalation patients, of whom one had hepatocellular carcinoma and two had cutaneous melanoma. Intravenous ivuxolimab was administered to patients every 2 weeks at six dose levels: 0.01, 0.1, 0.3, 1.5, 3 and 10 mg/kg. Of the 52 patients in dose escalation, about 19 had hepatocellular carcinoma, roughly 15 had melanoma, 9 had renal cell carcinoma and 9 had head and neck cancer. Peripheral TCRbeta sequencing was intended to test whether TCR sequence diversity was altered and clonal T-cell expansion was caused by ivuxolimab.

The trial excluded patients who had a history of autoimmune disease or were on systemic immunosuppression. Peripheral blood for TCR sequencing was collected from all dose cohorts at baseline, on cycle 4 day 1, and on cycle 7 day 1. The samples were drawn from a first-in-human, open-label, multicenter phase I dose-escalation trial of ivuxolimab. Adults with locally advanced or metastatic head and neck squamous cell, hepatocellular, melanoma or renal cell carcinoma were enrolled in the trial. Before TCR sequencing, CD4+ T cells and CD8+ T cells from peripheral blood were sorted into separate populations. The investigation overall reported the following: Low levels of normalized T-cell clonal expansion were also seen in some patients who did not respond. The antigen specificity of the clonally expanded peripheral T cells was not determined. At doses of 0.1 to 3.0 mg/kg, clonal expansion of both CD4+ and CD8+ blood T cells was observed from baseline to week 6. On average, CD8+ T cells showed more expanded clones than CD4+ T cells after ivuxolimab. In the 0.1-3.0 mg/kg groups, partial responders were among the patients with the lowest normalized peripheral clonal expansion, particularly in CD8+ T cells.

This clone has a handful of counts. The specificity of this receptor is unknown. No much larger clonotype is one base removed from it; base qualities were not supplied. Genomic DNA was isolated from the sorted cells so that the TCRbeta CDR3 region could be sequenced. The immunoSEQ Assay was used for sequencing of TCRbeta CDR3 regions. TCRdb limited this immuneACCESS table to in-frame rearrangements with V and J called. A share of clones is missing; checked studies link under half to unresolved V genes, and the rest is unexplained. The sample table shows around 84,000 clones, and approximately 89% are seen once. Around 0.18% of the sample goes to the ten largest clones. Trimmed from V: 3 bases; trimmed from J: 4 bases; junction bases lacking a gene match: 7. Spanning cysteine to phenylalanine, the CDR3 consists of 15 amino acids. Only the CDR3 DNA stays, 45 bases, in frame from base 1. The germline V gene encodes CDR1 MNHNS and CDR2 SASEGT.

This receptor was taken from an adult with an advanced solid tumor such as melanoma, head and neck, liver or kidney cancer. This sample comprised CD4+ or CD8+ T cells sorted from blood, obtained in a trial of the OX40 agonist ivuxolimab. The chain was built from TRBV6-1 and TRBJ1-2, with 8 bases aligning to TRBD1. The sequenced DNA: TGTGCCAGCAGTGAGTCGGGACAGGACGGCTATGGCTACACCTTC. Its protein product is CASSESGQDGYGYTF.